The next 27 T cell receptor beta chains were all read from a single sample in a study of T cell repertoires in cytomegalovirus infection. TCRdb independently ran MiXCR on the reads; one entry per CDR3 protein. The sample lists approximately 50,000 distinct CDR3 sequences, 20% occurring once. Their specific antigens are unknown. Source: CD8+ T cells from cultured PBMCs, taken from culture after CMV antigen stimulation. The source of these receptors is a human donor in good health (CMV status not recorded). Some clones in this sample may be carry-over from other donors' samples.

This clonotype was observed at least ten times. The CDR3 is CASSEWGTDTQYF. The CDR3 DNA follows: TGTGCCAGCAGTGAATGGGGCACAGATACGCAGTATTTT. The chain carries TRBV2 and TRBJ2-3; D is undetermined. The germline V gene has CDR1 SNHLY and CDR2 FYNNEI. CDR3 length: 13 residues. Trimming left V 2 bases short and J 1 base short, with 4 bases between.

There are a few counts of this clonotype. This chain connects TRBV6-1 to TRBJ2-7; D may correspond to TRBD1 or TRBD2 (5 bases each). The V end was cut by 2 bases, the J end by 3 bases, with 11 bases between. CDR1 is MNHNS and CDR2 is SASEGT in the germline V gene. The CDR3 loop spans 14 amino acids. CDR3 in DNA: TGTGCCAGCAGTGAATATGAGGGGAACTACGAGCAGTACTTC. It codes for CASSEYEGNYEQYF.

V is TRBV27 and J is TRBJ2-1; D is uncertain. This CDR3 is 11 amino acids long. V lost 4 bases to trimming and J lost 9 bases, with 7 bases between them. Germline V CDR1 and CDR2: MNHEY, SMNVEV (reference sequence). CDR3 nucleotide sequence: TGTGCCAGCAGTTGGTTTGGTGAGCAGTTCTTC. Translation gives CASSWFGEQFF.

The chain links TRBV27 to TRBJ2-2, with D uncertain. The CDR3 consists of 13 residues. Trimming cost V 8 bases and J 1 base, with 8 bases left between them. The V gene's germline CDR1 is MNHEY and CDR2 SMNVEV (reference sequence). The CDR3 sequence is CASRTVNTGELFF. The CDR3 DNA follows: TGTGCCAGCCGAACAGTGAACACCGGGGAGCTGTTTTTT.

This clonotype was seen repeatedly, ten times or more. The genes are TRBV7-6 and TRBJ1-1, with D possibly matching TRBD1 (5 bases). Germline V gene sequence: CDR1 SGHVS, CDR2 FNYEAQ. V dropped 3 bases and J dropped 3 bases, with 8 bases sitting between them. The CDR3 spans 13 residues. The CDR3 here is CASSLGQYTEAFF. CDR3 DNA sequence: TGTGCCAGCAGCTTGGGGCAATACACTGAAGCTTTCTTT.

The table lists this clonotype with a few counts. The chain's CDR3 is CASSPSRGDEQFF. The DNA for the CDR3 is TGTGCCAGCAGTCCCTCACGCGGGGATGAGCAGTTCTTC. V gene TRBV6-1 combines with J gene TRBJ2-1, with D perhaps matching TRBD2 (6 bases). This CDR3 is built from 13 residues. CDR1 and CDR2 from the germline V gene are MNHNS and SASEGT. Between the trimmed V and J ends, which lost 5 bases and 8 bases, there was a span of 13 bases.

The chain uses TRBV6-6 and TRBJ2-7; TRBD2 might be the D (6 bases). CDR3 length: 18 residues. CDR1 and CDR2 (germline): MNHNY, SVGAGI (reference sequence). Trimming took off 5 bases at V and 3 bases at J, with 26 bases between the two ends. CDR3 sequence: CASSLGPSGGEIFYEQYF. The CDR3 coding sequence is TGTGCCAGCAGTCTCGGGCCCTCGGGCGGGGAAATTTTCTACGAGCAGTACTTC.

As concerns this clonotype: The germline gene is not matched at one end of the junction; a read error may be the cause. The chain uses TRBV4-1 and TRBJ2-1, with D possibly matching TRBD1 (5 bases). Germline CDR1 is MGHRA and CDR2 is YSYEKL. The CDR3 has 16 residues. Here the CDR3 DNA reads TGTGCCAGCAGCCCCCCCGGACAAAATCCTTACAATGAGCAGTTCTTC. This codes for CASSPPGQNPYNEQFF.

In this sample, this clonotype turned up a few times. The rearrangement links TRBV29-1 to TRBJ2-4; D gene uncertain. Trimming removed 3 bases from V and 0 bases from J, with 12 bases in between. Germline V CDR1 and CDR2: SQVTM, ANQGSEA. This CDR3 spans 15 amino acids. CDR3 bases: TGCAGCGTTGAGTGGAGAAGTGGAGCCAAAAACATTCAGTACTTC. It translates to CSVEWRSGAKNIQYF.

This clonotype was recorded at least ten times. The chain links TRBV19 to TRBJ2-1; 8 nucleotides line up with TRBD1. The CDR3 has 16 residues. Looked up from germline, CDR1 is LNHDA and CDR2 is SQIVND (reference sequence). After removal of 6 bases from V and 5 bases from J, the junction contained 12 bases not matched to a gene. The CDR3 loop is CASSPELQGADNEQFF. CDR3 sequence (DNA): TGTGCCAGTAGCCCTGAACTCCAGGGGGCGGACAATGAGCAGTTCTTC. The full variable domain, in which reference TRBV19 and TRBJ2-1 provide the parts outside the CDR3, is DGGITQSPKYLFRKEGQNVTLSCEQNLNHDAMYWYRQDPGQGLRLIYYSQIVNDFQKGDIAEGYSVSREKKESFPLTVTSAQKNPTAFYLCASSPELQGADNEQFFGPGTRLTVL.

V and J are TRBV6-5 and TRBJ2-5, with 7 bases lining up with TRBD1. The CDR3 is made up of 13 amino acids. With V trimmed by 7 bases and J by 3 bases, 5 bases remained unmatched. Per the germline V gene, CDR1 is MNHEY and CDR2 is SVGAGI. The CDR3 protein is CASTPGTEETQYF. CDR3 coding DNA: TGTGCCAGCACCCCAGGGACAGAAGAGACCCAGTACTTC.

V is TRBV19 and J is TRBJ2-2; 7 bases line up with TRBD1. This CDR3 comprises 15 residues. CDR1 is LNHDA, CDR2 SQIVND, per germline (reference sequence). V gave up 7 bases and J gave up 3 bases; unmatched junction bases: 8. The CDR3 bases are TGTGCCAGTACTCCACAGGGGCGGTACACCGGGGAGCTGTTTTTT. Translating gives CASTPQGRYTGELFF.

This clonotype was detected a few times. CDR3 in amino acids: CASGDGQSSYNEQFF. In nucleotides, the CDR3 is TGTGCTAGTGGTGATGGACAGAGCTCCTACAATGAGCAGTTCTTC. The genes are TRBV12-5 and TRBJ2-1; a weak D match, TRBD1 (6 bases). Per the germline V gene, CDR1 is LGHNT and CDR2 is FRNRAP. The CDR3 runs to 15 residues. Trimming cost V 5 bases and J 0 bases, with 11 bases left between them.

The V call is TRBV7-9, the J call TRBJ1-5; D might be TRBD1 (5 bases). The CDR3 runs 13 residues. V shed 8 bases and J shed 6 bases, with 14 bases lying between them. Germline CDR1 and CDR2: SEHNR and FQNEAQ (reference sequence). The CDR3 here is CASSGGGRQPQHF. For the CDR3, the DNA is TGTGCCAGCTCCGGGGGTGGCCGTCAGCCCCAGCATTTT.

The gene calls are TRBV6-2 or TRBV6-3 and TRBJ2-7, with D hard to call. The V gene's germline CDR1 is MNHEY and CDR2 SVGEGT. CDR3 length: 12 residues. Between the trimmed V and J ends, which lost 5 bases and 1 base, there was a span of 6 bases. CDR3 region: CASSQESYEQYF. Here the CDR3 DNA reads TGTGCCAGCAGTCAAGAGTCCTACGAGCAGTACTTC.

This clonotype turned up a few times. J is TRBJ2-3 and V is TRBV12-3 or TRBV12-4, with D perhaps matching TRBD1 or TRBD2 (6 bases each). V lost 4 bases and J 1 base, leaving 12 bases between the germline ends. The CDR3 contains 15 residues. The chain's CDR3 is CASSWWGAGTDTQYF. The CDR3 coding sequence is TGTGCCAGCAGTTGGTGGGGGGCTGGCACAGATACGCAGTATTTT.

This clonotype was detected a few times. J is TRBJ1-2 and V is TRBV5-6; possibly TRBD1 for D (5 bases). CDR3 length equals 13 residues. Germline CDR1 reads SGHDT; CDR2 reads YYEEEE. V lost 4 bases and J lost 6, with 13 bases in between. CDR3 residues: CASSRGEQDGYTF. The CDR3 nucleotides are TGTGCCAGCAGCAGAGGGGAGCAGGATGGCTACACCTTC.

The CDR3 DNA follows: TGTGCCAGCAGTTTACTCCCAGCCCAAGAGACCCAGTACTTC. This translates into CASSLLPAQETQYF. The rearrangement links TRBV12-3 or TRBV12-4 to TRBJ2-5; D not resolved. The CDR3 consists of 14 residues. V was shortened by 2 bases and J by 1 base, with 8 bases between the two germline ends.

The chain uses TRBV9 and TRBJ2-7; D perhaps matches TRBD1 (6 bases). Germline CDR1 reads SGDLS; CDR2 reads YYNGEE. The CDR3 consists of 14 residues. V was cut by 0 bases and J by 4 bases, with 11 bases left in between. CDR3 DNA sequence: TGTGCCAGCAGCGTAGCAACTCAGGGGTACGAGCAGTACTTC. Residues: CASSVATQGYEQYF.

In its sample, this clonotype was seen a few times. The chain carries TRBV5-4 and TRBJ2-2; 7 bases are shared with TRBD1. The CDR3 runs to 14 residues. The V gene's germline CDR1 is SGHNT and CDR2 YYREEE (reference sequence). The ends lost 2 bases at V and 5 bases at J; junction bases unmatched: 3. The CDR3 region has the DNA TGTGCCAGCAGCTTTAGGGACAGAACCGGGGAGCTGTTTTTT. The encoded protein is CASSFRDRTGELFF.

This clonotype was seen a handful of times. This chain connects TRBV7-3 to TRBJ1-2; D gene ambiguous. V dropped 5 bases and J dropped 4 bases, with 11 bases sitting between them. The germline V gene has CDR1 SGHTA and CDR2 FQGTGA. CDR3 length: 13 amino acids. CDR3 sequence reads: CASSTNEGYGYTF. CDR3 nucleotide sequence: TGTGCCAGCAGCACCAATGAGGGCTATGGCTACACCTTC. The whole variable domain, remainder taken from reference TRBV7-3 and TRBJ1-2, is GAGVSQTPSNKVTEKGKYVELRCDPISGHTALYWYRQSLGQGPEFLIYFQGTGAADDSGLPNDRFFAVRPEGSVSTLKIQRTERGDSAVYLCASSTNEGYGYTFGSGTRLTVV.

This chain joins TRBV6-5 and TRBJ1-1; weak D call: TRBD1 (5 bases). Germline V gene lookup returns CDR1 MNHEY and CDR2 SVGAGI. V dropped 0 bases and J dropped 6 bases, with 11 bases sitting between them. The CDR3 is made up of 14 amino acids. CDR3 amino acids: CASSYSRGSPEAFF. The DNA for the CDR3 is TGTGCCAGCAGTTACTCGAGGGGAAGCCCTGAAGCTTTCTTT.

This clonotype was picked up a small number of times. The chain recombines TRBV30 with TRBJ2-5; no clear D gene. Trimming stripped 0 bases from V and 5 bases from J, with 22 bases between. The CDR3 length is 17 residues. Germline V gives CDR1 GTSNPN, CDR2 SVGIG (reference sequence). The CDR3 is CAWSVRRNHFQRETQYF. In nucleotides, the CDR3 is TGTGCCTGGAGTGTGCGTCGGAACCACTTCCAGAGGGAGACCCAGTACTTC.

This clonotype was seen a handful of times. The chain employs TRBV7-9 and TRBJ2-1; 8 bases align to TRBD2. J gave up 4 bases and V 5 bases, and 7 bases lay outside the gene matches. Germline V gene data show CDR1 as SEHNR and CDR2 as FQNEAQ (reference sequence). This CDR3 is built from 15 residues. The CDR3 region is CASSGHGGGYNEQFF. As DNA, the CDR3 is TGTGCCAGCAGCGGTCACGGGGGGGGGTACAATGAGCAGTTCTTC.

The rearrangement uses TRBV28 and TRBJ2-6; D is ambiguous. From germline, CDR1 is MDHEN and CDR2 SYDVKM. The germline V and J ends were trimmed by 5 bases and 1 base, with 9 bases remaining between them. This CDR3 region has 15 residues. CDR3 sequence: CASSAFKSGANVLTF. In nucleotides, the CDR3 is TGTGCCAGCAGTGCCTTTAAGTCTGGGGCCAACGTCCTGACTTTC.

The sample holds many counts of this clonotype. The chain combines TRBV6-1 with TRBJ1-2; D is unresolved. Germline V lookup: CDR1 MNHNS, CDR2 SASEGT. With 2 bases removed from V and 2 bases from J, the gap between germline ends came to 9 bases. CDR3 length: 14 amino acids. This chain's CDR3 is CASSERMRNYGYTF. CDR3 nucleotide sequence: TGTGCCAGCAGTGAAAGGATGAGGAACTATGGCTACACCTTC.

This chain joins TRBV7-3 and TRBJ1-1; 8 bases are a match to TRBD1. With V trimmed by 5 bases and J by 1 base, 6 bases remained unmatched. The length of the CDR3 is 15 residues. CDR1 is SGHTA and CDR2 is FQGTGA in the germline V gene. This chain's CDR3 is CASSLNRGRNTEAFF. The CDR3 nucleotides read TGTGCCAGCAGCCTTAACAGGGGGAGGAACACTGAAGCTTTCTTT.